The 28 T cell receptor beta chains below come from one sample, sequenced in a study of blood T cell repertoires in COVID-19. Assay: immunoSEQ multiplex PCR; the TCRdb copy retains only in-frame clones and omits some. In the table there are approximately 530,000 clones, about 89% of which are singletons. Sequencing was carried out using peripheral blood. The source of these receptors is a woman aged 50 to 60 with COVID-19, enrolled during active disease.

The gene calls are TRBV7-3 and TRBJ2-3; TRBD1 agrees at 8 bases. Losses at the gene ends were 2 bases for V and 6 bases for J; bases not matched to a gene: 7. Germline CDR1 and CDR2: SGHTA and FQGTGA. The CDR3 runs to 15 residues. In DNA form, the CDR3 reads TGTGCCAGCAGCTTAGGCAGGGGGCAGTGGGATACGCAGTATTTT. It codes for CASSLGRGQWDTQYF.

This rearrangement joins TRBV7-8 to TRBJ1-5; D is unresolved. The CDR3 sequence is 15 residues long. Germline lookup yields CDR1 SGHVS and CDR2 FQNEAQ. V gave up 5 bases and J gave up 5 bases, with 16 bases separating them. The CDR3: CASSRNLRVDQPQHF. The CDR3, as DNA: TGTGCCAGCAGCCGAAACCTCCGGGTTGATCAGCCCCAGCATTTT.

The CDR3 sequence: CASGETQETQYF. In nucleotides, the CDR3 is TGCGCCAGCGGGGAGACCCAAGAGACCCAGTACTTC. J is TRBJ2-5 and V is TRBV5-1, with D tentatively TRBD2 (5 bases). The CDR3 has 12 residues. Germline CDR1 reads SGHRS; CDR2 reads YFSETQ. V lost 7 bases, J lost 1 base, and 8 bases lay in between. Together with reference TRBV5-1 and TRBJ2-5, the CDR3 gives the full variable domain: KAGVTQTPRYLIKTRGQQVTLSCSPISGHRSVSWYQQTPGQGLQFLFEYFSETQRNKGNFPGRFSGRQFSNSRSEMNVSTLELGDSALYLCASGETQETQYFGPGTRLLVL.

This chain links TRBV7-6 with TRBJ2-5; 8 nucleotides align to TRBD2. Germline lookup yields CDR1 SGHVS and CDR2 FNYEAQ. This CDR3 has 15 residues. V trimming: 2 bases; J trimming: 4 bases; junction bases outside the gene matches: 6. The CDR3 region has the DNA TGTGCCAGCAGCTTATGGACTAGCATAAGAGAGACCCAGTACTTC. Its protein is CASSLWTSIRETQYF.

J is TRBJ2-2 and V is TRBV9; perhaps TRBD2 as D (6 bases). Trimming left V 10 bases short and J 0 bases short, with 22 bases between. The germline CDR1 and CDR2 sequences are SGDLS and YYNGEE. This CDR3 has 17 residues. The CDR3 region is CASSLLWTGANTGELFF. CDR3 nucleotides: TGTGCCTCCTCCCTTCTCTGGACGGGGGCGAACACCGGGGAGCTGTTTTTT.

The rearrangement uses TRBV4-1 and TRBJ2-7, with 9 nucleotides matching TRBD1. From germline, CDR1 is MGHRA and CDR2 YSYEKL. The CDR3 loop spans 15 amino acids. Trimming cost V 2 bases and J 3 bases; bases outside gene matches: 5. Here the CDR3 reads CASSQTGTGIYEQYF. In DNA, the CDR3 is TGCGCCAGCAGCCAAACCGGGACAGGGATCTACGAGCAGTACTTC.

The V call is TRBV12-5, the J call TRBJ2-3; TRBD2 agrees at 7 bases. V lost 1 base and J lost 1; bases outside the gene matches: 2. This CDR3 has 15 amino acids. Germline CDR1 LGHNT, CDR2 FRNRAP. CDR3 protein: CASGLGGGGTDTQYF. The CDR3 coding sequence is TGTGCTAGTGGTTTGGGCGGGGGAGGCACAGATACGCAGTATTTT.

The chain couples TRBV30 to TRBJ1-6, with TRBD1 matching 7 bases. The J segment lost 7 bases and the V segment lost 5 bases, leaving 11 bases of the junction unmatched. The germline V gene encodes CDR1 GTSNPN and CDR2 SVGIG (reference sequence). The CDR3 runs 15 residues. The CDR3 region is CAWDARQGLNSPLHF. Written as DNA, the CDR3 is TGTGCCTGGGACGCCCGACAGGGATTAAATTCACCCCTCCACTTT.

This clone was detected only once. The chain employs TRBV11-2 and TRBJ2-1; D call uncertain. V lost 0 bases and J 5 bases, leaving 2 bases between the germline ends. The germline V gene has CDR1 SGHAT and CDR2 FQNNGV. The CDR3 runs to 12 residues. The CDR3 DNA follows: TGTGCCAGCAGCTTAGACGACAATGAGCAGTTCTTC. Protein: CASSLDDNEQFF.

V gene TRBV14 combines with J gene TRBJ1-6; D is possibly TRBD1 (5 bases). Trimming removed 4 bases from V and 0 bases from J, with 13 bases in between. Germline assignment: CDR1 SGHDN and CDR2 FVKESK. The CDR3 has 17 amino acids. The CDR3 loop is CASSPRQFSSYNSPLHF. CDR3 in DNA: TGTGCCAGCAGCCCCCGACAGTTTAGCTCCTATAATTCACCCCTCCACTTT.

The chain combines TRBV7-8 with TRBJ1-5; 8 positions match TRBD1. The germline V gene has CDR1 SGHVS and CDR2 FQNEAQ. V trimming: 4 bases; J trimming: 3 bases; junction bases outside the gene matches: 8. This CDR3 has 16 amino acids. CDR3 in amino acids: CASSWTGILINQPQHF. In DNA form, the CDR3 reads TGTGCCAGCAGCTGGACAGGGATTCTGATCAATCAGCCCCAGCATTTT. The full variable domain, rest sourced from reference TRBV7-8 and TRBJ1-5, is GAGVSQSPRYKVAKRGQDVALRCDPISGHVSLFWYQQALGQGPEFLTYFQNEAQLDKSGLPSDRFFAERPEGSVSTLKIQRTQQEDSAVYLCASSWTGILINQPQHFGDGTRLSIL.

This chain uses TRBV10-1 with TRBJ1-2; 9 positions match TRBD1. CDR1 is WNHNN and CDR2 is SYGVQD in the germline V gene (reference sequence). This CDR3 comprises 13 residues. V was clipped by 6 bases and J by 8 bases; unmatched bases: 7. CDR3 sequence (DNA): TGCGCCAGCAGATGGGACAGGGTATTGGGCTACACCTTC. Protein product: CASRWDRVLGYTF.

This chain connects TRBV6-6 to TRBJ1-5; D remains ambiguous. Germline V CDR1 and CDR2: MNHNY, SVGAGI (reference sequence). V was shortened by 6 bases and J by 0 bases, with 12 bases between the two germline ends. The CDR3 has 15 residues. The CDR3 region has the DNA TGTGCCAGCAGCCGAGACGGACTTAGCAATCAGCCCCAGCATTTT. Its protein product is CASSRDGLSNQPQHF.

This clone was counted once. The gene calls are TRBV7-6 and TRBJ2-7, with D possibly being TRBD2 (6 bases). This CDR3 comprises 15 residues. V was clipped by 4 bases and J by 6 bases, with 19 bases between them. Germline V gene data show CDR1 as SGHVS and CDR2 as FNYEAQ. CDR3 in amino acids: CASSSGLPGLGEQYF. Here the CDR3 DNA reads TGTGCCAGCAGCTCGGGACTCCCAGGCTTGGGCGAGCAGTACTTC. The whole variable domain, filled in from reference TRBV7-6 and TRBJ2-7, reads GAGVSQSPRYKVTKRGQDVALRCDPISGHVSLYWYRQALGQGPEFLTYFNYEAQQDKSGLPNDRFSAERPEGSISTLTIQRTEQRDSAMYRCASSSGLPGLGEQYFGPGTRLTVT.

The CDR3 nucleotides are TGTGCCAGCAGTCCGCGGCAGGGGGCTCCGGGGGGAACTGAAGCTTTCTTT. Translation gives CASSPRQGAPGGTEAFF. V and J are TRBV28 and TRBJ1-1, with 8 bases identical to TRBD1. CDR1 and CDR2 from the germline V gene are MDHEN and SYDVKM. Trimming removed 5 bases from V and 5 bases from J; junction bases left unmatched: 16. The CDR3 runs 17 residues. Together with reference TRBV28 and TRBJ1-1, the CDR3 gives the full variable domain: DVKVTQSSRYLVKRTGEKVFLECVQDMDHENMFWYRQDPGLGLRLIYFSYDVKMKEKGDIPEGYSVSREKKERFSLILESASTNQTSMYLCASSPRQGAPGGTEAFFGQGTRLTVV.

V gene TRBV7-8 combines with J gene TRBJ1-3; D perhaps matches TRBD1 (6 bases). The CDR3 is 16 amino acids. Trimming removed 0 bases at V and 0 bases at J, with 9 bases between. The germline gives CDR1 SGHVS, CDR2 FQNEAQ. The CDR3 DNA reads as TGTGCCAGCAGCTTAGCCGGACAGTCCTCTGGAAACACCATATATTTT. The encoded protein is CASSLAGQSSGNTIYF. The full variable domain, rest sourced from reference TRBV7-8 and TRBJ1-3, is GAGVSQSPRYKVAKRGQDVALRCDPISGHVSLFWYQQALGQGPEFLTYFQNEAQLDKSGLPSDRFFAERPEGSVSTLKIQRTQQEDSAVYLCASSLAGQSSGNTIYFGEGSWLTVV.

The gene calls are TRBV19 and TRBJ2-7; D may be TRBD1 (6 bases). From germline, CDR1 is LNHDA and CDR2 SQIVND (reference sequence). Deletions cut 3 bases from V and 3 bases from J, with 12 bases between. The CDR3 loop spans 14 amino acids. The CDR3 coding sequence is TGTGCCAGTAGTATCCCAGGACAGCGCTACGAGCAGTACTTC. Translation gives CASSIPGQRYEQYF.

This clone occurred once. This rearrangement joins TRBV11-2 to TRBJ2-3, with 9 bases that match TRBD2. The CDR3 has 18 amino acids. The J segment lost 2 bases and the V segment lost 3 bases, leaving 12 bases of the junction unmatched. CDR1 and CDR2 (germline): SGHAT, FQNNGV. CDR3 sequence: CASSLIRKGGGATDTQYF. CDR3 bases: TGTGCCAGCAGCTTGATACGTAAGGGCGGGGGGGCCACAGATACGCAGTATTTT.

The V gene is TRBV6-5, the J gene TRBJ1-2; 11 bases align to TRBD1. Unmatched junction bases numbered 7, after V lost 6 bases and J lost 7 bases. The germline V gene has CDR1 MNHEY and CDR2 SVGAGI. The CDR3 extends over 14 amino acids. As DNA, the CDR3 is TGTGCCAGCAGCCGACTGGGACAGGGGGGTGGCTACACCTTC. As protein: CASSRLGQGGGYTF.

Notes on this clone: Other DNA variants within this sample encode the same CDR3. J is TRBJ1-1 and V is TRBV9, with D perhaps TRBD1 (5 bases). The V gene's germline CDR1 is SGDLS and CDR2 YYNGEE. V was clipped by 4 bases and J by 0 bases, with 10 bases between them. There are 14 residues in the CDR3. The CDR3 is CASSTGHLNTEAFF. The CDR3 DNA is TGTGCCAGCAGCACAGGACATTTGAACACTGAAGCTTTCTTT.

The chain combines TRBV6-5 with TRBJ1-1; D not resolved. The CDR3 loop spans 12 amino acids. Trimming removed 4 bases from V and 7 bases from J, with 10 bases in between. Germline CDR1 is MNHEY and CDR2 is SVGAGI. The CDR3 coding sequence is TGTGCCAGCAGTTCGGTAGAATTTGAAGCTTTCTTT. It encodes CASSSVEFEAFF.

The genes are TRBV30 and TRBJ1-2; perhaps TRBD1 as D (6 bases). The V gene's germline CDR1 is GTSNPN and CDR2 SVGIG (reference sequence). The V and J ends lost 7 bases and 4 bases respectively, with 16 bases between them. The CDR3 runs 13 residues. The CDR3 DNA is TGTGCCTCCCTAGGCCAGGGGCTCTATGGCTACACCTTC. Translated, it gives CASLGQGLYGYTF.

The V and J genes are TRBV7-9 and TRBJ2-7, with TRBD1 matching over 7 bases. With V trimmed by 8 bases and J by 2 bases, 3 bases remained unmatched. Germline CDR1 SEHNR, CDR2 FQNEAQ (reference sequence). This CDR3 has 12 residues. For the CDR3, the DNA is TGTGCCAGCGTAGGGGGCACCTACGAGCAGTACTTC. Encoded protein: CASVGGTYEQYF.

DNA of the CDR3: TGCGCCAGCAGCCAATCCGGGGGGGTAATCCCCAGCTCCTACAATGAGCAGTTCTTC. This sequence encodes CASSQSGGVIPSSYNEQFF. The genes are TRBV4-1 and TRBJ2-1; TRBD2 agrees at 8 bases. J gave up 0 bases and V 2 bases, and 12 bases lay outside the gene matches. This CDR3 contains 19 residues. Germline V lookup: CDR1 MGHRA, CDR2 YSYEKL.

CDR3 amino acids: CASSAGQNLYGYTF. The DNA for the CDR3 is TGTGCCAGCAGCGCCGGACAGAACCTCTATGGCTACACCTTC. This chain uses TRBV9 with TRBJ1-2; tentative D call: TRBD1 (6 bases). The CDR3 is 14 residues long. V was clipped by 3 bases and J by 4 bases, with 13 bases between them. Germline CDR1 reads SGDLS; CDR2 reads YYNGEE. Filled out from reference TRBV9 and TRBJ1-2, the complete variable domain reads DSGVTQTPKHLITATGQRVTLRCSPRSGDLSVYWYQQSLDQGLQFLIQYYNGEERAKGNILERFSAQQFPDLHSELNLSSLELGDSALYFCASSAGQNLYGYTFGSGTRLTVV.

The chain combines TRBV29-1 with TRBJ2-7, with TRBD2 matching 8 bases. The CDR3 length is 13 residues. The junction had 6 bases not matched to a gene; V was cut back by 6 bases and J by 2 bases. Germline values: CDR1 SQVTM, CDR2 ANQGSEA. CDR3 nucleotide sequence: TGCAGCGTCACGACTAGCGTCGCCTACGAGCAGTACTTC. Amino acids: CSVTTSVAYEQYF.

The rearrangement joins TRBV19 to TRBJ1-1; D gene unclear. The CDR3 runs 13 residues. Germline CDR1 LNHDA, CDR2 SQIVND (reference sequence). V lost 0 bases and J 1 base, leaving 3 bases between the germline ends. The CDR3, as DNA: TGTGCCAGTAGTATAGACCAGAACACTGAAGCTTTCTTT. As protein: CASSIDQNTEAFF.

The J gene is TRBJ2-3, the V gene TRBV10-3; 14 bases are a match to TRBD2. This CDR3 is built from 20 residues. The germline V gene encodes CDR1 ENHRY and CDR2 SYGVKD. Losses at the gene ends were 7 bases for V and 3 bases for J; bases not matched to a gene: 18. CDR3: CAITASRLAGGLFGTDTQYF. The CDR3 bases are TGTGCCATCACCGCCTCCCGACTAGCGGGGGGGCTCTTTGGTACAGATACGCAGTATTTT.